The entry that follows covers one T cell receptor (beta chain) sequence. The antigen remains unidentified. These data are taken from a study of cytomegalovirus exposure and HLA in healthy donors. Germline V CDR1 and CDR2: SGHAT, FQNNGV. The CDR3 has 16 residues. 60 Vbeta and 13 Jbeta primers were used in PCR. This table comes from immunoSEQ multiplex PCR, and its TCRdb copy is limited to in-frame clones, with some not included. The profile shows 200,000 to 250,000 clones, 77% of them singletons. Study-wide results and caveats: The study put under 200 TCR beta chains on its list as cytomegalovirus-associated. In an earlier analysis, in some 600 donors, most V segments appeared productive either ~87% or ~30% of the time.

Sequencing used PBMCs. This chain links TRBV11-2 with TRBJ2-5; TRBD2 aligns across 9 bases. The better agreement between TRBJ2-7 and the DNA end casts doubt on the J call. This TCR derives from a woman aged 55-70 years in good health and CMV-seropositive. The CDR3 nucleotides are TGTGCCAGCAGCCAGGGGAGCGGGGGGCCTCTCTACGAGCAGTACTTC. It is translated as CASSQGSGGPLYEQYF.